The 5 T cell receptor beta chains listed next were all sequenced from one sample in a study of Graves' ophthalmopathy and Graves' hyperthyroidism. Scientists amplified the TCR beta CDR3 regions from RNA transcripts. HTBI primers served in a first-round RT-PCR, which a second-round multiplex PCR followed. TCRdb independently ran MiXCR on the multiplex PCR reads; one entry per CDR3 protein. The sample holds approximately 41,000 distinct CDR3 sequences, under 65% seen once. The sequencing input was peripheral blood. The receptor source for this set is an adult man with Graves' ophthalmopathy.

CDR3 amino acids: CATSDLGTENEQFF. The CDR3 nucleotides are TGTGCCACCAGTGATTTAGGGACCGAGAATGAGCAGTTCTTC. The chain has TRBV24-1 and TRBJ2-1; D tentatively fits TRBD1 or TRBD2 (5 bases each). There are 14 residues in the CDR3. Germline CDR1 is KGHDR and CDR2 is SFDVKD. The V end lost 1 base, the J end lost 7 bases, and 10 bases lay between the germline ends.

Note on this clonotype: A much larger clone is a single base away; this may be a read error. The chain employs TRBV6-1 and TRBJ2-7; 9 positions match TRBD2. Trimming cost V 0 bases and J 5 bases; bases outside gene matches: 14. CDR1 is MNHNS, CDR2 SASEGT, per germline. CDR3 length equals 18 residues. The DNA for the CDR3 is TGTGCCAGCAGTGAAGCCTCCCGTAGGATAGCGGGGGTTGACGAGCAGTACTTC. It is translated as CASSEASRRIAGVDEQYF.

The rearrangement links TRBV5-5 to TRBJ1-3, with a weak D call TRBD1 (6 bases). Looked up from germline, CDR1 is SGHKS and CDR2 is YYEKEE (reference sequence). The CDR3 extends over 14 amino acids. Trimming shortened V by 3 bases and J by 4 bases, and 11 bases separated the two germline ends. CDR3 in DNA: TGTGCCAGCAGCTATCAGGGGTGGGGAAACACCATATATTTT. Its translation is CASSYQGWGNTIYF.

This clonotype has at least ten counts. The rearrangement uses TRBV5-6 and TRBJ2-1; 10 bases are a match to TRBD2. V shed 4 bases and J 1 base; nucleotides not matched to a gene: 2. Germline CDR1 reads SGHDT; CDR2 reads YYEEEE. CDR3 length equals 15 residues. CDR3 DNA sequence: TGTGCCAGCAGCCGGACTAGCGGATCCTACAATGAGCAGTTCTTC. This codes for CASSRTSGSYNEQFF.

This clonotype was counted ten times or more. This chain links TRBV20-1 with TRBJ2-7; 13 bases are shared with TRBD2. Looked up from germline, CDR1 is DFQATT and CDR2 is SNEGSKA (reference sequence). With 6 bases clipped from V and 11 bases from J, the junction kept 16 bases outside the gene matches. The CDR3 covers 15 residues. CDR3 amino acids: CSAGGGGLAGTEEYF. In nucleotides, the CDR3 is TGCAGTGCGGGCGGGGGGGGACTAGCGGGAACTGAGGAGTACTTC.